This is a list of T cell receptor beta chains from one sample in a study of shared clonotypes between healthy human individuals. Libraries were prepared by immunoSEQ multiplex PCR; TCRdb keeps only in-frame clonotypes and omits some of them. The table lists about 2.1 million clones, approximately 92% of them singletons, with 1.5% to 2% in the top ten. The sample was naive CD8+ T cells from PBMCs. Receptors were obtained from a man aged 18 to 30 in good health. Some clones in this sample may be carry-over from other donors' samples. Both conserved end residues are part of each CDR3. A D gene is named only where the DNA matches it firmly. Expanded clones get a size class; other rows say once, few or many, or leave the size out.

clone size	V gene	J gene	D gene	CDR3 DNA	CDR3 protein
once	TRBV27	TRBJ2-3	TRBD2	TGTGCCAGCAGCCTGACTCCCCCGGGACTAGCGGCGGAAGATACGCAGTATTTT	CASSLTPPGLAAEDTQYF
once	TRBV4-1	TRBJ2-2	TRBD2	TGCGCCAGCAGCCAACCCCGGACTAGCGGGAGGACGAACACCGGGGAGCTGTTTTTT	CASSQPRTSGRTNTGELFF
once	TRBV6-5	TRBJ1-1	.	TGTGCCAGCAGTCCAGGAGGGGAGAACACTGAAGCTTTCTTT	CASSPGGENTEAFF
.	TRBV7-6	TRBJ2-1	TRBD2	TGTGCCAGCAGCTTAGGTGGCCTAGCGGGACCCTACAATGAGCAGTTCTTC	CASSLGGLAGPYNEQFF
.	TRBV27	TRBJ1-1	.	TGTGCCAGCAGTCGCTCAACATATAACACTGAAGCTTTCTTT	CASSRSTYNTEAFF
.	TRBV9	TRBJ2-1	.	TGTGCCAGCAGCGTCTTTCCAGGGACCAACAATGAGCAGTTCTTC	CASSVFPGTNNEQFF
.	TRBV18	TRBJ2-1	.	TGTGCCAGCTCACCCGCGGGTACTGAGCAGTTCTTC	CASSPAGTEQFF
.	TRBV19	TRBJ2-7	.	TGTGCCAGTAGTATAGTTCACAGCTCCTACGAGCAGTACTTC	CASSIVHSSYEQYF
.	TRBV4-3	TRBJ1-4	.	TGCGCCAGCAGCCCAGGGTCCTTACAAAAACTGTTTTTT	CASSPGSLQKLFF
.	TRBV30	TRBJ2-3	TRBD1	TGTGCCTGGAGGCCATGGGACAGGGTTATTGTGGATACGCAGTATTTT	CAWRPWDRVIVDTQYF
.	TRBV28	TRBJ2-1	.	TGTGCCAGCAGTTTTGGGCGGGGTGAGCAGTTCTTC	CASSFGRGEQFF
.	TRBV27	TRBJ2-1	TRBD2	TGTGCCAGCAGTCTAGCGGGAGTACCCTACAATGAGCAGTTCTTC	CASSLAGVPYNEQFF
.	TRBV7-9	TRBJ2-3	TRBD1	TGTGCCAGCAGCGCATCGACAGGGTTAGCAGATACGCAGTATTTT	CASSASTGLADTQYF
.	TRBV11-3	TRBJ2-2	TRBD1	TGTGCCAGCAGCTCCCGGACAGGCACGAACACCGGGGAGCTGTTTTTT	CASSSRTGTNTGELFF
.	TRBV10-3	TRBJ2-2	.	TGTGCCATCAGCCTAGCTCGGGACACCACCGAGCTGTTTTTT	CAISLARDTTELFF
.	TRBV2	TRBJ2-7	TRBD2	TGTGCCAGCTTTGCCGGGACTAGTAACGAGCAGTACTTC	CASFAGTSNEQYF
.	TRBV5-8	TRBJ1-5	.	TGTGCCAGCAGCCGTACGGCGGGGAGCAATCAGCCCCAGCATTTT	CASSRTAGSNQPQHF
.	TRBV5-6	TRBJ2-1	TRBD2	TGTGCCAGCAGCAGCGGGACTAGCGGGAGTTATGAGCAGTTCTTC	CASSSGTSGSYEQFF
.	TRBV4-3	TRBJ2-7	.	TGCGCCAGCAGCCAAGTTTGGGGGAAGGGGTCCTACGAGCAGTACTTC	CASSQVWGKGSYEQYF
once	TRBV4-3	TRBJ1-4	.	TGCGCCAGCAGCCAAGATTTGGCGGATGAAAAACTGTTTTTT	CASSQDLADEKLFF
few	TRBV4-1	TRBJ2-7	TRBD1	TGCGCCAGCAGCCAAGGGCAGGGGGCGAGCGAGCAGTACTTC	CASSQGQGASEQYF
once	TRBV4-1	TRBJ2-1	TRBD2	TGCGCCAGCAGGAAAACCGTAGCGGGAGAATCCTACAATGAGCAGTTCTTC	CASRKTVAGESYNEQFF
.	TRBV4-2	TRBJ1-5	TRBD1	TGTGCCAGCAGCCAAGAACACCTGTCTAGGACAGGGACGAATCAGCCCCAGCATTTT	CASSQEHLSRTGTNQPQHF
.	TRBV5-1	TRBJ1-2	TRBD1	TGCGCCAGCAGCTTAACCGGGACAGGGGTCGGCTACACCTTC	CASSLTGTGVGYTF
.	TRBV11-2	TRBJ2-7	TRBD1	TGTGCCAGCAGCCCCGACAGGGGGACCTACGAGCAGTACTTC	CASSPDRGTYEQYF
.	TRBV18	TRBJ2-5	TRBD2	TGTGCCAGCAGACTAGCGGGAGGGGCGGAGACCCAGTACTTC	CASRLAGGAETQYF
.	TRBV14	TRBJ1-2	.	TGTGCCAGCAGCCCTCCAGCGGGTTTCTATGGCTACACCTTC	CASSPPAGFYGYTF
.	TRBV28	TRBJ1-1	.	TGTGCCAGCAGTTCCCCGCCTCGGTTGATTTTGAACACTGAAGCTTTCTTT	CASSSPPRLILNTEAFF
.	TRBV4-1	TRBJ2-1	.	TGCGCCAGCAGCCAAGAGGAAACGGCCTATTACAATGAGCAGTTCTTC	CASSQEETAYYNEQFF
.	TRBV7-2	TRBJ2-3	TRBD2	TGTGCCAGCAGCTCCGTAGCGGGAGCAGCAGATACGCAGTATTTT	CASSSVAGAADTQYF
.	TRBV11-2	TRBJ2-3	.	TGTGCCAGCAGCACTAGTGCCGATACGCAGTATTTT	CASSTSADTQYF
.	TRBV19	TRBJ2-7	.	TGTGCCAGTAGTATGGGACTTACCTTCTCCTACGAGCAGTACTTC	CASSMGLTFSYEQYF
.	TRBV7-9	TRBJ1-4	.	TGTGCCAGCAGCCCCACGTTCGGAGGGCCAACTAATGAAAAACTGTTTTTT	CASSPTFGGPTNEKLFF
.	TRBV7-3	TRBJ2-1	TRBD2	TGTGCCAGCAGCTCCCTGGGTAGCGGGAGTTACAATGAGCAGTTCTTC	CASSSLGSGSYNEQFF
.	TRBV4-1	TRBJ1-5	.	TGCGCCAGCAGCCAAGATGAGGGGCAGGGGCAGCCCCAGCATTTT	CASSQDEGQGQPQHF
.	TRBV4-3	TRBJ2-7	.	TGCGCCAGCAGCCAGGCTGCTGGTAACTACGAGCAGTACTTC	CASSQAAGNYEQYF
once	TRBV12-5	TRBJ2-1	TRBD2	TGTGCTAGTGGTTTAACTGCTGGGGGGGATGAGCAGTTCTTC	CASGLTAGGDEQFF
.	TRBV28	TRBJ1-1	.	TGTGCCAGCAGAGACGATTCTGGCACTGAAGCTTTCTTT	CASRDDSGTEAFF
.	TRBV5-6	TRBJ2-7	TRBD1	TGTGCCAGCAGACCTACAGGGGCCTACGAGCAGTACTTC	CASRPTGAYEQYF
.	TRBV19	TRBJ2-7	TRBD2	TGTGCCAGTAGTAGCGCCGCGGGGGCCTACGAGCAGTACTTC	CASSSAAGAYEQYF
.	TRBV14	TRBJ1-2	.	TGTGCCAGCAGCCAAGCGGCATGGGATGGCTACACCTTC	CASSQAAWDGYTF
.	TRBV4-1	TRBJ2-5	.	TGCGCCAGCAGCAACAGGGCTATTGAAGAGACCCAGTACTTC	CASSNRAIEETQYF
.	TRBV5-6	TRBJ2-5	.	TGTGCCAGCAGCTTGTCCTCAACAGAGGAGACCCAGTACTTC	CASSLSSTEETQYF
.	TRBV7-2	TRBJ2-7	TRBD2	TGTGCCAGCAGTCCGAAGACTAGCGGGGAGGAGGGATACTACGAGCAGTACTTC	CASSPKTSGEEGYYEQYF
.	TRBV15	TRBJ1-2	TRBD1	TGTGCCACCAGGCCGGGACAGGGGGGAGGCTACACCTTC	CATRPGQGGGYTF
.	TRBV6-1	TRBJ2-6	.	TGTGCCAGCTTGCAGGGGGCCAACGTCCTGACTTTC	CASLQGANVLTF
few	TRBV14	TRBJ2-7	.	TGTGCCAGCAGCCAAGTAGGATACGAGCAGTACTTC	CASSQVGYEQYF